Following are 32 T cell receptor beta chains from one sample sequenced in a study of blood T cell repertoires in COVID-19 (dated by TCRdb to 2020 to 2022). Libraries were constructed by the immunoSEQ multiplex PCR assay. The immuneACCESS repertoire file appears here via TCRdb, limited to in-frame rearrangements. These files lack a portion of the clones; in checked studies, under half of the deficit traces to unresolved V genes, and the cause of the others is not known. This sample has roughly 100,000 clones in its table, and around 73% of those were observed once. 9.8% of the sample belongs to the ten largest clones. Material: peripheral blood. These receptors came from a man aged 55 to 70 with active or convalescent COVID-19.

V and J are TRBV28 and TRBJ1-1, with D perhaps matching TRBD1 (6 bases). V lost 3 bases and J 3 bases, leaving 11 bases between the germline ends. Germline CDR1 reads MDHEN; CDR2 reads SYDVKM. The CDR3 contains 14 residues. CDR3 loop: CASSLQGLDTEAFF. In nucleotides, the CDR3 is TGTGCCAGCAGTTTGCAGGGGCTGGACACTGAAGCTTTCTTT.

The chain is built from TRBV3-1 (or the pseudogene TRBV3-2) and TRBJ1-1, with a tentative D call TRBD1 (5 bases). Germline lookup yields CDR1 LGHDT and CDR2 YNNKEL (reference sequence). The CDR3 totals 12 residues. Trimming pared 4 bases from V and 7 bases from J, leaving 10 bases between. CDR3 nucleotide sequence: TGTGCCAGCAGCCCGACGGGACTTGAAGCTTTCTTT. Its translation: CASSPTGLEAFF.

This sequence joins TRBV15 and TRBJ2-7; D may be TRBD1 (6 bases). This CDR3 is built from 14 residues. Deletions cut 0 bases from V and 2 bases from J, with 8 bases between. Germline V gives CDR1 LNHNV, CDR2 YYDKDF (reference sequence). In DNA, the CDR3 is TGTGCCACCAGCAGAGATGCAGGGGCCTACGAGCAGTACTTC. This codes for CATSRDAGAYEQYF.

This clone was recorded only once. The chain carries TRBV6-5 and TRBJ1-5, with a tentative D call TRBD1 (6 bases). Germline-derived CDR1 and CDR2 are MNHEY and SVGAGI. The CDR3 runs to 14 residues. V gave up 6 bases and J gave up 7 bases, with 16 bases separating them. Here the CDR3 reads CASSPEGEGQPQHF. The CDR3 DNA is TGTGCCAGCAGCCCAGAGGGGGAGGGACAGCCCCAGCATTTT.

CDR3 in amino acids: CASSKERQASYEQYF. As DNA, the CDR3 is TGTGCCAGCAGCAAAGAACGGCAGGCCTCCTACGAGCAGTACTTC. V usage is TRBV21-1 and J usage is TRBJ2-7; the tabulated D call, TRBD1, remains unverified against the DNA. TRBV21-1 is a pseudogene locus. The CDR3 has 15 residues.

V usage is TRBV6-2 or TRBV6-3 and J usage is TRBJ1-2, with 7 bases aligning to TRBD1. J was trimmed by 9 bases and V by 2 bases; bases with no gene match: 15. Per germline, CDR1 MNHEY and CDR2 SVGEGT. The CDR3 has 16 amino acids. CDR3 sequence (DNA): TGTGCCAGCAGTTACACGGACAGGCCGAGAGGTTCTAGCTACACCTTC. It specifies CASSYTDRPRGSSYTF.

This clone came up a few times. The DNA for the CDR3 is TGTGCCACCAGCAGAGATGGGACAGGGAATGAGCAGTTCTTC. It encodes CATSRDGTGNEQFF. V is TRBV15 and J is TRBJ2-1; TRBD1 matches 9 bases. The J segment lost 7 bases and the V segment lost 0 bases, leaving 1 base of the junction unmatched. CDR3 size: 14 residues. CDR1 and CDR2 (germline): LNHNV, YYDKDF (reference sequence).

The chain carries TRBV27 and TRBJ2-6, with 9 bases matching TRBD1. Germline CDR1 MNHEY, CDR2 SMNVEV (reference sequence). The CDR3 sequence is 19 residues long. V shed 6 bases, J shed 0 bases, and the junction held 12 bases outside the gene matches. The CDR3 here is CASSFITGGVPSGANVLTF. CDR3 nucleotide sequence: TGTGCCAGCAGCTTTATTACAGGGGGCGTTCCCTCTGGGGCCAACGTCCTGACTTTC.

This chain uses TRBV5-1 with TRBJ1-4; D is uncertain. The germline gives CDR1 SGHRS, CDR2 YFSETQ. The CDR3 contains 14 residues. V was pared by 0 bases and J by 3 bases, with 6 bases between. DNA of the CDR3: TGCGCCAGCAGCTTGGGTCCAGCTAATGAAAAACTGTTTTTT. Its translation: CASSLGPANEKLFF.

This clone has a handful of counts. The rearrangement links TRBV7-9 to TRBJ1-1; the D is unclear. Germline CDR1 reads SEHNR; CDR2 reads FQNEAQ (reference sequence). The CDR3 covers 13 residues. Trimming took 1 base from V and 11 from J, leaving 14 bases between them. CDR3 in DNA: TGTGCCAGCAGCTTAGAGGATGGCTCCGGGGCTTTCTTT. Translating it yields CASSLEDGSGAFF.

J is TRBJ1-5 and V is TRBV19; 12 nucleotides align to TRBD1. The CDR3 is 15 residues long. Germline CDR1 is LNHDA and CDR2 is SQIVND (reference sequence). Germline trimming cut 8 bases from V and 7 bases from J; bases unmatched to any gene: 9. CDR3 coding DNA: TGTGCCAGTCACTTTGGGACAGGGGGCCGGCAGCCCCAGCATTTT. Translating it yields CASHFGTGGRQPQHF.

The chain uses TRBV28 and TRBJ1-3; no clear D. Trimming took off 5 bases at V and 0 bases at J, with 8 bases between the two ends. Germline values: CDR1 MDHEN, CDR2 SYDVKM. This CDR3 comprises 14 residues. The CDR3 DNA reads as TGTGCCAGCAGTCCCGGACTCTCTGGAAACACCATATATTTT. This encodes CASSPGLSGNTIYF.

The genes are TRBV5-4 and TRBJ2-3; TRBD2 matches at 10 bases. Germline loops: CDR1 SGHNT, CDR2 YYREEE (reference sequence). The J segment lost 2 bases and the V segment lost 4 bases, leaving 7 bases of the junction unmatched. The CDR3 covers 16 residues. CDR3 nucleotide sequence: TGTGCCAGCAGCCCGACTAGCGGGTCCCACACAGATACGCAGTATTTT. It codes for CASSPTSGSHTDTQYF. The full variable domain, its missing parts supplied by reference TRBV5-4 and TRBJ2-3, is ETGVTQSPTHLIKTRGQQVTLRCSSQSGHNTVSWYQQALGQGPQFIFQYYREEENGRGNFPPRFSGLQFPNYSSELNVNALELDDSALYLCASSPTSGSHTDTQYFGPGTRLTVL.

The gene calls are TRBV4-3 and TRBJ1-1; D remains ambiguous. This CDR3 is 15 amino acids long. Trimming pared 1 base from V and 0 bases from J, leaving 9 bases between. Germline V gene data show CDR1 as LGHNA and CDR2 as YSLEER. For the CDR3, the DNA is TGCGCCAGCAGCCAAGCGAGAGAGTTGAACACTGAAGCTTTCTTT. It codes for CASSQARELNTEAFF.

The rearrangement links TRBV4-1 to TRBJ2-3; the D gene is possibly TRBD2 (5 bases). CDR1 and CDR2 (germline): MGHRA, YSYEKL. V was clipped by 1 base and J by 0 bases, with 11 bases between them. The length of the CDR3 is 16 residues. The CDR3 DNA sequence: TGCGCCAGCAGCCAAGCTGCGGGTGCTAGCACAGATACGCAGTATTTT. This sequence encodes CASSQAAGASTDTQYF.

The chain's CDR3 is CASSELAGANEQYF. The CDR3 DNA reads as TGTGCCAGCAGTGAACTAGCGGGAGCAAACGAGCAGTACTTC. This chain joins TRBV2 and TRBJ2-7; 10 bases line up with TRBD2. Germline-derived CDR1 and CDR2 are SNHLY and FYNNEI. The junction had 3 bases not matched to a gene; V was cut back by 2 bases and J by 5 bases. This CDR3 contains 14 residues.

The V gene is TRBV6-6, the J gene TRBJ1-1; D is unresolved. Deletions cut 7 bases from V and 2 bases from J, with 8 bases between. This CDR3 contains 12 residues. Germline lookup yields CDR1 MNHNY and CDR2 SVGAGI (reference sequence). CDR3 region: CASTPGNTEAFF. CDR3 nucleotide sequence: TGTGCCAGCACGCCGGGAAACACTGAAGCTTTCTTT.

This clone was detected only once. This rearrangement joins TRBV25-1 to TRBJ2-5; D is undetermined. V lost 6 bases to trimming and J lost 4 bases, with 9 bases between them. The V gene's germline CDR1 is MGHDK and CDR2 SYGVNS. The CDR3 contains 12 residues. DNA for the CDR3: TGTGCCAGCAGGACGGGTGGAGAGACCCAGTACTTC. This translates into CASRTGGETQYF.

This rearrangement joins TRBV5-5 to TRBJ1-1; 9 nucleotides agree with TRBD1. Germline V gives CDR1 SGHKS, CDR2 YYEKEE (reference sequence). CDR3 length: 15 amino acids. J gave up 0 bases and V 2 bases, and 2 bases lay outside the gene matches. CDR3 nucleotides: TGTGCCAGCAGCTTTTGGGACAGGGTGAACACTGAAGCTTTCTTT. It codes for CASSFWDRVNTEAFF. The full variable domain, its missing parts supplied by reference TRBV5-5 and TRBJ1-1, is DAGVTQSPTHLIKTRGQQVTLRCSPISGHKSVSWYQQVLGQGPQFIFQYYEKEERGRGNFPDRFSARQFPNYSSELNVNALLLGDSALYLCASSFWDRVNTEAFFGQGTRLTVV.

J is TRBJ2-3 and V is TRBV24-1; D not resolved. The V gene's germline CDR1 is KGHDR and CDR2 SFDVKD. The V end lost 9 bases, the J end lost 2 bases, and 8 bases lay between the germline ends. The CDR3 extends over 12 amino acids. CDR3 loop: CATSSVTDTQYF. The DNA of the CDR3 is TGTGCCACCTCATCGGTCACAGATACGCAGTATTTT.

V gene TRBV10-3 combines with J gene TRBJ1-1, with D perhaps TRBD1 (5 bases). The CDR3 is made up of 13 amino acids. Trimming took off 6 bases at V and 3 bases at J, with 11 bases between the two ends. Germline V gene data show CDR1 as ENHRY and CDR2 as SYGVKD. The CDR3 protein is CAISREGDTEAFF. CDR3 nucleotides: TGTGCCATCAGCAGGGAGGGAGACACTGAAGCTTTCTTT.

The V gene is TRBV3-1 (or the pseudogene TRBV3-2), the J gene TRBJ2-2; TRBD1 might be the D (6 bases). The CDR3 contains 17 residues. From germline, CDR1 is LGHDT and CDR2 YNNKEL (reference sequence). Deletions cut 0 bases from V and 2 bases from J, with 13 bases between. CDR3 DNA: TGTGCCAGCAGCCAAGAATATCCAGGGGACAACACCGGGGAGCTGTTTTTT. This translates into CASSQEYPGDNTGELFF.

The CDR3 loop is CASSLDITYGYTF. CDR3 coding DNA: TGTGCCAGCAGCCTGGACATTACTTATGGCTACACCTTC. V and J are TRBV7-9 and TRBJ1-2, with a possible D match to TRBD1 (5 bases). Germline loops: CDR1 SEHNR, CDR2 FQNEAQ (reference sequence). The CDR3 is 13 amino acids. Between the trimmed V and J ends, which lost 5 bases and 5 bases, there was a span of 12 bases.

V and J are TRBV20-1 and TRBJ2-3; D call uncertain. CDR1 is DFQATT and CDR2 is SNEGSKA in the germline V gene (reference sequence). CDR3 length equals 10 residues. V was cut by 6 bases and J by 10 bases, with 11 bases left in between. CDR3 region: CSAPGYSQYF. The CDR3 DNA is TGCAGTGCCCCCGGGTATTCGCAGTATTTT.

The chain is built from TRBV28 and TRBJ1-3; weak D call: TRBD1 (5 bases). Germline assignment: CDR1 MDHEN and CDR2 SYDVKM. Trimming pared 2 bases from V and 5 bases from J, leaving 10 bases between. This CDR3 contains 14 residues. CDR3 residues: CASSLMTVRNTIYF. The CDR3 nucleotides are TGTGCCAGCAGTTTAATGACAGTGAGAAACACCATATATTTT.

The chain couples TRBV19 to TRBJ2-1, with D unclear. V was trimmed by 0 bases and J by 0 bases, leaving 12 bases between them. This CDR3 is built from 17 residues. CDR1 and CDR2 from the germline V gene are LNHDA and SQIVND (reference sequence). CDR3 sequence reads: CASSIEGSRSSYNEQFF. The CDR3 coding sequence is TGTGCCAGTAGTATAGAGGGTAGCAGAAGCTCCTACAATGAGCAGTTCTTC. Full variable domain (remainder filled in from reference TRBV19 and TRBJ2-1): DGGITQSPKYLFRKEGQNVTLSCEQNLNHDAMYWYRQDPGQGLRLIYYSQIVNDFQKGDIAEGYSVSREKKESFPLTVTSAQKNPTAFYLCASSIEGSRSSYNEQFFGPGTRLTVL.

This clone was seen just once. The genes are TRBV19 and TRBJ2-1; D call uncertain. The CDR3 totals 10 residues. Trimming pared 4 bases from V and 9 bases from J, leaving 4 bases between. Germline lookup yields CDR1 LNHDA and CDR2 SQIVND (reference sequence). CDR3 in amino acids: CASSNGEQFF. CDR3 sequence (DNA): TGTGCCAGTAGTAACGGTGAGCAGTTCTTC.

The table lists this clone with a few counts. The chain is built from TRBV18 and TRBJ2-1; 7 bases are shared with TRBD2. The trim removed 3 bases at V and 0 bases at J, leaving 8 bases unmatched. Germline-derived CDR1 and CDR2 are KGHSH and LQKENI. The CDR3 sequence is 17 residues long. The chain's CDR3 is CASSPPGGDRSYNEQFF. As DNA, the CDR3 is TGTGCCAGCTCACCCCCGGGGGGAGATCGCTCCTACAATGAGCAGTTCTTC.

V usage is TRBV5-1 and J usage is TRBJ2-2; 15 nucleotides match TRBD2. Germline CDR1 is SGHRS and CDR2 is YFSETQ. The J segment lost 6 bases and the V segment lost 0 bases, leaving 6 bases of the junction unmatched. This CDR3 is built from 18 residues. CDR3 nucleotide sequence: TGCGCCAGCAGCTTGGGGGGACTAGCGGGAGGAAGGCCCGGGGAGCTGTTTTTT. It specifies CASSLGGLAGGRPGELFF.

The V call is TRBV7-9, the J call TRBJ2-6, with 9 bases identical to TRBD1. The CDR3 has 15 residues. Germline CDR1 SEHNR, CDR2 FQNEAQ (reference sequence). V dropped 11 bases and J dropped 4; count of bases not matched to a gene: 9. The CDR3 here is CAAQQGARGANVLTF. CDR3 DNA sequence: TGTGCCGCCCAACAGGGGGCGCGCGGGGCCAACGTCCTGACTTTC.

The J gene is TRBJ2-5, the V gene TRBV7-2; 14 nucleotides line up with TRBD2. CDR1 and CDR2 (germline): SGHTA, FQGNSA. This CDR3 is 16 amino acids long. V lost 5 bases, J lost 6 bases, and 8 bases stayed unmatched. CDR3 in DNA: TGTGCCAGCAGCCCGGGGACTAGCGGGAGTAGAAAGACCCAGTACTTC. It is translated as CASSPGTSGSRKTQYF.

V is TRBV7-9 and J is TRBJ1-4, with D hard to call. CDR3 length: 13 residues. V was clipped by 8 bases and J by 8 bases, with 15 bases between them. Per germline, CDR1 SEHNR and CDR2 FQNEAQ (reference sequence). CDR3 in amino acids: CASGLTNSEKLFF. In DNA, the CDR3 is TGTGCCAGCGGATTGACAAACAGCGAAAAACTGTTTTTT.